The source of this T cell receptor beta chain is a study of blood T cell repertoires in COVID-19. The overall study: COVID-19 samples collected from the United States, Italy and Spain covered acute and convalescent phases. The cDNA or gDNA used as material had been derived from T cells, B-cell-depleted T cells, or PBMCs.

As handled by the study authors: From reference gene primer amplification, estimates of nucleated cell counts were derived. The method was immunoSEQ multiplex PCR; TCRdb's version includes in-frame clones alone and lacks a portion of them. V, J and clone size are taken as reported in that table, and D and trimming were inferred from the DNA itself. The table shows more than 300,000 clones, with approximately 88% occurring only once. J gave up 1 base and V 3 bases, and 3 bases lay outside the gene matches. The CDR3 length is 15 residues. Germline loops: CDR1 SGHTA, CDR2 FQGTGA. The chain is built from TRBV7-3 and TRBJ2-5; TRBD2 aligns across 9 bases. This TCR derives from a man in his late teens or twenties who had recovered from COVID-19. What was sequenced was peripheral blood. CDR3 sequence (DNA): TGTGCCAGCAGCTTCAGCGGGGGGCCCCAAGAGACCCAGTACTTC. It translates to CASSFSGGPQETQYF.